The 19 T cell receptor beta chains presented below share a single source sample, sequenced in a study of blood T cell repertoires in COVID-19. Libraries were prepared by immunoSEQ multiplex PCR; TCRdb keeps only in-frame clonotypes and omits some of them. This table holds over 300,000 clones, about 85% found once. The sequenced material came from PBMCs or T cells enriched from blood (not recorded which). Receptor source: a woman between 25 and 40 years old who had recovered from COVID-19.

The V call is TRBV30, the J call TRBJ1-5; 7 bases line up with TRBD1. Losses at the gene ends were 8 bases for V and 6 bases for J; bases not matched to a gene: 10. The germline V gene encodes CDR1 GTSNPN and CDR2 SVGIG (reference sequence). The CDR3 extends over 13 amino acids. This CDR3 is CALTQGGGQPQHF. CDR3 bases: TGTGCCCTCACGCAGGGGGGCGGTCAGCCCCAGCATTTT. Filled out from reference TRBV30 and TRBJ1-5, the complete variable domain reads SQTIHQWPATLVQPVGSPLSLECTVEGTSNPNLYWYRQAAGRGLQLLFYSVGIGQISSEVPQNLSASRPQDRQFILSSKKLLLSDSGFYLCALTQGGGQPQHFGDGTRLSIL.

The CDR3, as DNA: TGTGCCAGCAGCGGACAGGGACGGGTCAGGATGAACACCGGGGAGCTGTTTTTT. Residues: CASSGQGRVRMNTGELFF. This chain connects TRBV7-9 to TRBJ2-2; 8 positions match TRBD1. Germline V CDR1 and CDR2: SEHNR, FQNEAQ (reference sequence). V was clipped by 5 bases and J by 1 base; unmatched bases: 12. The CDR3 is 18 amino acids.

The chain has TRBV30 and TRBJ1-6; D is perhaps TRBD1 (6 bases). Germline values: CDR1 GTSNPN, CDR2 SVGIG (reference sequence). There are 15 residues in the CDR3. Trimming stripped 2 bases from V and 8 bases from J, with 16 bases between. The CDR3 DNA follows: TGTGCCTGGAGTTTCCAGGGGTCGCGAGATTCACCCCTCCACTTT. Its translation is CAWSFQGSRDSPLHF.

The chain recombines TRBV24-1 with TRBJ1-1, with D perhaps matching TRBD1 (6 bases). This CDR3 region has 14 residues. Germline CDR1 reads KGHDR; CDR2 reads SFDVKD. V lost 4 bases to trimming and J lost 3 bases, with 11 bases between them. CDR3 nucleotide sequence: TGTGCCACCAGTGAGCTGGGGGCTCACACTGAAGCTTTCTTT. Translation gives CATSELGAHTEAFF.

V usage is TRBV3-1 (or the pseudogene TRBV3-2) and J usage is TRBJ2-3; TRBD2 matches at 8 bases. The CDR3 spans 17 residues. CDR1 LGHDT and CDR2 YNNKEL come from the germline V gene (reference sequence). J lost 5 bases, V lost 1 base, and 11 bases had no gene match. CDR3 residues: CASSQVRRGLVRDTQYF. In DNA, the CDR3 is TGTGCCAGCAGCCAAGTTAGGAGGGGACTAGTAAGAGATACGCAGTATTTT.

V usage is TRBV10-3 and J usage is TRBJ2-1, with 11 bases lining up with TRBD2. This CDR3 has 15 amino acids. Germline V lookup: CDR1 ENHRY, CDR2 SYGVKD. The V gene end was trimmed by 6 bases and the J gene end by 5 bases; junction bases not matched to a gene: 6. DNA of the CDR3: TGTGCCATCAGCGCCGGGACTAGCGGTAACAATGAGCAGTTCTTC. Protein: CAISAGTSGNNEQFF.

The chain is built from TRBV7-2 and TRBJ2-3, with TRBD2 matching over 9 bases. V gave up 5 bases and J gave up 1 base; unmatched junction bases: 7. The CDR3 consists of 16 residues. Germline V CDR1 and CDR2: SGHTA, FQGNSA. CDR3 sequence reads: CASSKGVAGGTDTQYF. As DNA, the CDR3 is TGTGCCAGCAGCAAAGGGGTAGCGGGGGGCACAGATACGCAGTATTTT.

V and J are TRBV7-2 and TRBJ1-2, with 7 nucleotides matching TRBD1. J gave up 6 bases and V 4 bases, and 11 bases lay outside the gene matches. The germline CDR1 and CDR2 sequences are SGHTA and FQGNSA. The CDR3 runs 15 residues. This CDR3 is CASSSGDRVPHGYTF. The DNA for the CDR3 is TGTGCCAGCAGCTCGGGAGACAGGGTGCCACATGGCTACACCTTC.

This clone has a single count. The rearrangement joins TRBV9 to TRBJ1-4; D gene uncertain. The CDR3 is 14 residues long. CDR1 is SGDLS, CDR2 YYNGEE, per germline. V was pared by 1 base and J by 7 bases, with 11 bases between. CDR3 in amino acids: CASSVQGSGEKLFF. The DNA of the CDR3 is TGTGCCAGCAGCGTACAAGGGAGTGGTGAAAAACTGTTTTTT.

The chain is built from TRBV9 and TRBJ1-3; the D gene is possibly TRBD1 (5 bases). V lost 0 bases and J 2 bases, leaving 15 bases between the germline ends. Germline V CDR1 and CDR2: SGDLS, YYNGEE. The CDR3 is made up of 17 amino acids. The CDR3 bases are TGTGCCAGCAGCGTAGGAGGTTCAGGGCGCACTGGAAACACCATATATTTT. Its translation: CASSVGGSGRTGNTIYF.

A few counts support this clone. The J gene is TRBJ1-3, the V gene TRBV28; TRBD1 is a possible D gene (5 bases). Trimming stripped 3 bases from V and 0 bases from J, with 6 bases between. From germline, CDR1 is MDHEN and CDR2 SYDVKM. CDR3 length equals 14 residues. The DNA of the CDR3 is TGTGCCAGCAGTTTGGGGCACTCTGGAAACACCATATATTTT. Translation: CASSLGHSGNTIYF.

The chain combines TRBV7-2 with TRBJ2-1, with 8 bases fitting TRBD1. J gave up 4 bases and V 1 base, and 3 bases lay outside the gene matches. Per germline, CDR1 SGHTA and CDR2 FQGNSA. There are 15 residues in the CDR3. For the CDR3, the DNA is TGTGCCAGCAGCTTAGTAGGGACAGGATACAATGAGCAGTTCTTC. It specifies CASSLVGTGYNEQFF.

CDR3 in DNA: TGCAGTGGTGCCCCGGGAATCGACAATGAGCAGTTCTTC. It is translated as CSGAPGIDNEQFF. V is TRBV29-1 and J is TRBJ2-1, with D tentatively TRBD2 (5 bases). Germline V gene lookup returns CDR1 SQVTM and CDR2 ANQGSEA. The CDR3 covers 13 residues.

The genes are TRBV5-1 and TRBJ1-2; 8 bases agree with TRBD1. This CDR3 contains 14 residues. Trimming removed 5 bases from V and 2 bases from J; junction bases left unmatched: 5. Germline values: CDR1 SGHRS, CDR2 YFSETQ. CDR3 nucleotide sequence: TGCGCCAGCAGGCAGGGGGCGGAAAACTATGGCTACACCTTC. This sequence encodes CASRQGAENYGYTF.

The chain links TRBV7-2 to TRBJ2-3, with 8 bases lining up with TRBD2. Germline values: CDR1 SGHTA, CDR2 FQGNSA. The length of the CDR3 is 19 residues. V lost 5 bases, J lost 2 bases, and 18 bases stayed unmatched. CDR3 amino acids: CASSPRTSLGRLATDTQYF. The CDR3 nucleotides read TGTGCCAGCAGCCCCCGGACTAGCCTGGGGCGCCTGGCCACAGATACGCAGTATTTT.

The V and J genes are TRBV2 and TRBJ1-3, with 10 bases aligning to TRBD1. CDR3 length: 14 amino acids. Looked up from germline, CDR1 is SNHLY and CDR2 is FYNNEI. The junction had 3 bases not matched to a gene; V was cut back by 7 bases and J by 3 bases. The CDR3 DNA reads TGTGCCAGCACCGGGACAGGGGTTGGAAACACCATATATTTT. Translating it yields CASTGTGVGNTIYF.

The chain employs TRBV18 and TRBJ2-5, with 7 bases matching TRBD2. Germline V CDR1 and CDR2: KGHSH, LQKENI. J was trimmed by 0 bases and V by 3 bases; bases with no gene match: 4. The CDR3 sequence is 15 residues long. The CDR3 loop is CASSPLGGNQETQYF. The CDR3 nucleotides read TGTGCCAGCTCACCCTTGGGAGGGAACCAAGAGACCCAGTACTTC.

This clone was picked up a small number of times. The chain has TRBV12-5 and TRBJ2-1, with 12 positions matching TRBD2. The germline V gene encodes CDR1 LGHNT and CDR2 FRNRAP. This CDR3 spans 15 amino acids. The V gene end was trimmed by 6 bases and the J gene end by 10 bases; junction bases not matched to a gene: 10. The CDR3 coding sequence is TGTGCTAGTGGCCACGGTCTAGCGGGGGGGAGGGAGCAGTTCTTC. Translating gives CASGHGLAGGREQFF.

This rearrangement joins TRBV19 to TRBJ1-6; D not certain. There are 14 residues in the CDR3. V was cut by 4 bases and J by 8 bases, with 12 bases left in between. Looked up from germline, CDR1 is LNHDA and CDR2 is SQIVND (reference sequence). CDR3 DNA: TGTGCCAGTAGTACCCTATCCCGGGATTCACCCCTCCACTTT. Amino acid sequence: CASSTLSRDSPLHF.